This TCR beta chain appears in the sequencing data of a study of regulatory T cells in long-lasting Graves disease. The germline V and J ends were trimmed by 6 bases and 6 bases, with 17 bases remaining between them. The germline V gene has CDR1 MNHNS and CDR2 SASEGT. The length of the CDR3 is 14 residues. This clonotype was seen ten or more times. According to the study, TCR beta libraries were built with iRepertoire HTBI primers and CDR3-region Arm-PCR. TCRdb reanalysed the multiplex PCR reads using MiXCR and keeps one entry per CDR3 protein. The data hold about 560,000 distinct CDR3 sequences, with approximately 16% observed a single time. The time point denotes: newly diagnosed GD, antithyroid drugs for less than 3 months. Scientists built the TCR library using RNA that was extracted from PBMCs. Graves' disease diagnosis relied on American Thyroid Association guidelines. All patients originated from an endocrinology department located in Xi'an, China.

These sequences were also reported in another study, on T cells in Graves' hyperthyroidism and ophthalmopathy.

The rearrangement uses TRBV6-1 and TRBJ1-1; D unresolved. The sample was peripheral blood mononuclear cells (PBMCs), taken at new diagnosis, from a patient treated with antithyroid drugs. This sequence was found in a man aged 18 to 30 with Graves disease. Here the CDR3 reads CASRGPFQMAEAFF. In DNA form, the CDR3 reads TGTGCCAGCAGAGGGCCCTTCCAAATGGCTGAAGCTTTCTTT.